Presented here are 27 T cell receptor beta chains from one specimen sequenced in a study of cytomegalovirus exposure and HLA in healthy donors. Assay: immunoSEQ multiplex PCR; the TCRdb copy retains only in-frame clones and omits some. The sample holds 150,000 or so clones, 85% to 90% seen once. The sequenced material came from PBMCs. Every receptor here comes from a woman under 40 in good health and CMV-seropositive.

CDR3 bases: TGTGCCAGCAGCGTAGGTTTAGCGGGGGGCTACTCCTACGAGCAGTACTTC. This encodes CASSVGLAGGYSYEQYF. The genes are TRBV9 and TRBJ2-7, with 10 bases identical to TRBD2. The germline gives CDR1 SGDLS, CDR2 YYNGEE. The V segment lost 0 bases and the J segment 0 bases; nucleotides outside the gene matches: 6. There are 17 residues in the CDR3.

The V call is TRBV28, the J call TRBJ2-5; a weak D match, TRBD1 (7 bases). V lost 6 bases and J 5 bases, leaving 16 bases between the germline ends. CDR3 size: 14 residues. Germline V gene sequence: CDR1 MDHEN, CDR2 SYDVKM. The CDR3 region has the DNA TGTGCCAGCAGCTATGGCGGGACAGTGGAGACCCAGTACTTC. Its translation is CASSYGGTVETQYF.

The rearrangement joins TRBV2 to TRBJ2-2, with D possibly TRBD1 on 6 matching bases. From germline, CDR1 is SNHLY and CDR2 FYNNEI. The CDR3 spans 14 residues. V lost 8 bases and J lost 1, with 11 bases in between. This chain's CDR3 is CASEDRRNTGELFF. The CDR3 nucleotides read TGTGCCAGCGAAGACAGGAGGAACACCGGGGAGCTGTTTTTT.

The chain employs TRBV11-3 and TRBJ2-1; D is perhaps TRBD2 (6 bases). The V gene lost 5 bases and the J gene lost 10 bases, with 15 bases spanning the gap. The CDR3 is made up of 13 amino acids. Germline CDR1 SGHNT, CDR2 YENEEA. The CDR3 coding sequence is TGTGCCAGCAGCAACACCCTCCGGGGGGAGCAGTTCTTC. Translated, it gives CASSNTLRGEQFF. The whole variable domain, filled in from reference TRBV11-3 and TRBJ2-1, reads EAGVVQSPRYKIIEKKQPVAFWCNPISGHNTLYWYLQNLGQGPELLIRYENEEAVDDSQLPKDRFSAERLKGVDSTLKIQPAELGDSAVYLCASSNTLRGEQFFGPGTRLTVL.

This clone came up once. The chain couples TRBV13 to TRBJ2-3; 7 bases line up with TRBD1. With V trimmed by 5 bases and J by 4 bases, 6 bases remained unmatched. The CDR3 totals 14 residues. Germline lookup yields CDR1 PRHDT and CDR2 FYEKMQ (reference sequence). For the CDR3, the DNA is TGTGCCAGCAGCCCCCGACAGGGTCCAGATACGCAGTATTTT. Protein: CASSPRQGPDTQYF.

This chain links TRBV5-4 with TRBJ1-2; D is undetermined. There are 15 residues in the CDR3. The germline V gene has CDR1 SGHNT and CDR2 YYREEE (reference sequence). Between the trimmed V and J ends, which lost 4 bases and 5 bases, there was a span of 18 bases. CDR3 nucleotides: TGTGCCAGCAGCCCGGGGTCCCTTTCAATGTATGGCTACACCTTC. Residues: CASSPGSLSMYGYTF. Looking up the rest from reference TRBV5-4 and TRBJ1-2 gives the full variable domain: ETGVTQSPTHLIKTRGQQVTLRCSSQSGHNTVSWYQQALGQGPQFIFQYYREEENGRGNFPPRFSGLQFPNYSSELNVNALELDDSALYLCASSPGSLSMYGYTFGSGTRLTVV.

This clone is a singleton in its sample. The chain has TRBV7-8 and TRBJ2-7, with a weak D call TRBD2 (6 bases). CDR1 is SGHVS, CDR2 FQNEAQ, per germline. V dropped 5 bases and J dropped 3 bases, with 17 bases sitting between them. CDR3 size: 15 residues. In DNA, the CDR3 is TGTGCCAGCAGCGGAACCGGAGGGACGATCTACGAGCAGTACTTC. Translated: CASSGTGGTIYEQYF.

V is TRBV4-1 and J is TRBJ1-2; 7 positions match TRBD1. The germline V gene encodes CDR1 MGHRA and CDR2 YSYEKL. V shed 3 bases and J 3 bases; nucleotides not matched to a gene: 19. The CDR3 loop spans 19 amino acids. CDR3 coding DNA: TGCGCCAGCAGCCACCCCAGCATCGGACAGGTGGTGACATACTATGGCTACACCTTC. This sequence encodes CASSHPSIGQVVTYYGYTF.

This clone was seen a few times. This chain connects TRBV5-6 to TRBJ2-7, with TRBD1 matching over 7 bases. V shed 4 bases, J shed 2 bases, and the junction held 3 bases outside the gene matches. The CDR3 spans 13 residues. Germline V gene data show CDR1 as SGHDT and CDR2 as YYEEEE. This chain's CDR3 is CASSPGQTYEQYF. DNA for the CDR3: TGTGCCAGCAGCCCGGGACAGACCTACGAGCAGTACTTC.

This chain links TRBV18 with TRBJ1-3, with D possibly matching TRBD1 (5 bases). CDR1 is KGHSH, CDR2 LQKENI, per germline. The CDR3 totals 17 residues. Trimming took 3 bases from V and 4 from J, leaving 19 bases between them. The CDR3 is CASSPLFAGHRGNTIYF. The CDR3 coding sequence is TGTGCCAGCTCACCTCTTTTCGCAGGGCATAGAGGAAACACCATATATTTT.

For the CDR3, the DNA is TGTGCCAGCAGCATGGGCGAAGCTTTCTTT. Translating it yields CASSMGEAFF. The J gene is TRBJ1-1, the V gene TRBV7-9; no reliable D call. From germline, CDR1 is SEHNR and CDR2 FQNEAQ (reference sequence). Trimming removed 5 bases at V and 8 bases at J, with 6 bases between. The CDR3 consists of 10 residues.

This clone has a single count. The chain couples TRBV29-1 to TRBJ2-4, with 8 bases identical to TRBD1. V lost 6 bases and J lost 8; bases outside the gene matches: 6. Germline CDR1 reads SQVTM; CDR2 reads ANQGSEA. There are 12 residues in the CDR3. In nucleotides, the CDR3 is TGCAGCGTGGGGGACAGGTTTGACATTCAGTACTTC. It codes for CSVGDRFDIQYF. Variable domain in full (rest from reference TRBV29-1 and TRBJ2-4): SAVISQKPSRDICQRGTSLTIQCQVDSQVTMMFWYRQQPGQSLTLIATANQGSEATYESGFVIDKFPISRPNLTFSTLTVSNMSPEDSSIYLCSVGDRFDIQYFGAGTRLSVL.

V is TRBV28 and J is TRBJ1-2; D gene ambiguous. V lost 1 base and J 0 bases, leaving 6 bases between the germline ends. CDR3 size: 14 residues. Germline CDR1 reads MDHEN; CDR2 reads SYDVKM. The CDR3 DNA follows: TGTGCCAGCAGTTTATCTAGAGCTAACTATGGCTACACCTTC. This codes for CASSLSRANYGYTF.

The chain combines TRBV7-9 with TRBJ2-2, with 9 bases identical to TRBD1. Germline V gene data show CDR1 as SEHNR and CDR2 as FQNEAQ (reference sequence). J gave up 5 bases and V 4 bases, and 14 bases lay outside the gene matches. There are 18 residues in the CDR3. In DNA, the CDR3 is TGTGCCAGCAGCTCAATGTCCGGGACAGGGCGTCGTACCGGGGAGCTGTTTTTT. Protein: CASSSMSGTGRRTGELFF.

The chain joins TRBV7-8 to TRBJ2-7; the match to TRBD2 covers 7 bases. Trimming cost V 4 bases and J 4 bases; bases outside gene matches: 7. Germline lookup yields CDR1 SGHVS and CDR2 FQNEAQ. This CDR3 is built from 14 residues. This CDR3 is CASSSRTSYYEQYF. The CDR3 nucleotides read TGTGCCAGCAGCTCCCGGACTAGTTATTACGAGCAGTACTTC.

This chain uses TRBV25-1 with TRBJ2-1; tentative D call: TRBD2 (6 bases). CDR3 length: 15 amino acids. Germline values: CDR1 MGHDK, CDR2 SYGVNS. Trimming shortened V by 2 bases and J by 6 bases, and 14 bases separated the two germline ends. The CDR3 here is CASSEVPDYCNEQFF. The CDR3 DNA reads TGTGCCAGCAGTGAAGTTCCGGACTACTGCAATGAGCAGTTCTTC.

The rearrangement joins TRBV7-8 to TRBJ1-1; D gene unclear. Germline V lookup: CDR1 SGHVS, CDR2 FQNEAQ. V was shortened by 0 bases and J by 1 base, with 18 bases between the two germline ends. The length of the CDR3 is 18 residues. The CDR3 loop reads CASSLAVERLGRNTEAFF. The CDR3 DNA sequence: TGTGCCAGCAGCTTAGCGGTCGAACGGCTGGGGAGGAACACTGAAGCTTTCTTT.

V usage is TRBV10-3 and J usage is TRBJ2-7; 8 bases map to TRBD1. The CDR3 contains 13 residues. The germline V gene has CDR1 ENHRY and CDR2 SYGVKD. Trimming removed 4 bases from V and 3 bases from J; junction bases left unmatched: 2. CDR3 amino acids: CAISATGGYEQYF. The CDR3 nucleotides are TGTGCCATCAGTGCTACAGGGGGCTACGAGCAGTACTTC.

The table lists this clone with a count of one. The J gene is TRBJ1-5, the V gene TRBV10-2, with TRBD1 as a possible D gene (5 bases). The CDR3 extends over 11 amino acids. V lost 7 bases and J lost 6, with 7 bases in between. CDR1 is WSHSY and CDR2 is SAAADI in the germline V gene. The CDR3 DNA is TGCGCCAGCACGGGGGGTCAGCCCCAGCATTTT. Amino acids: CASTGGQPQHF.

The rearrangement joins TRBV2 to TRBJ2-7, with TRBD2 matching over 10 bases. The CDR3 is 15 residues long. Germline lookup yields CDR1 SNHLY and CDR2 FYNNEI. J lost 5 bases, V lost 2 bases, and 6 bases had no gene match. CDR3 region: CASSELAGDRNEQYF. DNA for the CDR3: TGTGCCAGCAGTGAACTAGCGGGAGACCGAAACGAGCAGTACTTC.

DNA for the CDR3: TGTGCCAGCAGCCAAGTTCAGGGCAATTACGAGCAGTACTTC. Its translation is CASSQVQGNYEQYF. V is TRBV14 and J is TRBJ2-7; perhaps TRBD1 as D (5 bases). Germline-derived CDR1 and CDR2 are SGHDN and FVKESK. The CDR3 length is 14 residues. With 1 base removed from V and 4 bases from J, the gap between germline ends came to 11 bases.

In nucleotides, the CDR3 is TGTGCCAGCAGTTATGTTAGCGGGGGTAGTTACGAGCAGTACTTC. It translates to CASSYVSGGSYEQYF. The chain uses TRBV2 and TRBJ2-7; 9 nucleotides line up with TRBD2. CDR1 is SNHLY, CDR2 FYNNEI, per germline. The length of the CDR3 is 15 residues. J lost 4 bases, V lost 5 bases, and 9 bases had no gene match.

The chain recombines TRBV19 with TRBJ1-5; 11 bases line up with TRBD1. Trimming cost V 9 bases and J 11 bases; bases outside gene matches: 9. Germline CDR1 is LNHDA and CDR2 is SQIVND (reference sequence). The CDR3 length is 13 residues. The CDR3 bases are TGTGCCAGCTCTGGGACAGGGGGTACGTCCCAGCATTTT. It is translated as CASSGTGGTSQHF.

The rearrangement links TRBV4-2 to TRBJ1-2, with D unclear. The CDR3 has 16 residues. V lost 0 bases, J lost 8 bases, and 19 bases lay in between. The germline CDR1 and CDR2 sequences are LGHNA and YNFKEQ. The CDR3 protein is CASSQDLLSRTLGYTF. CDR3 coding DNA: TGTGCCAGCAGCCAAGATCTCTTGAGTAGGACTCTGGGCTACACCTTC.

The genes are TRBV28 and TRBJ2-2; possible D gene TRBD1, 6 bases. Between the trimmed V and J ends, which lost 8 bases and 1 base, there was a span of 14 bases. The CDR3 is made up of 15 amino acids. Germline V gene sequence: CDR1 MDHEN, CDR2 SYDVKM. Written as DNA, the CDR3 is TGTGCCAGCGCCTGGGGGCGGGTGAACACCGGGGAGCTGTTTTTT. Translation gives CASAWGRVNTGELFF.

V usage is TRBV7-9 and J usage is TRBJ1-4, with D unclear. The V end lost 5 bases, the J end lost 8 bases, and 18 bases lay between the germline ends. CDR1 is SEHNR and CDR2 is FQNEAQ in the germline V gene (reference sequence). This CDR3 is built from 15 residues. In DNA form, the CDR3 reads TGTGCCAGCAGCCTAGGTCCGGGGTCGGGGGAAAAACTGTTTTTT. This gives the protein CASSLGPGSGEKLFF.

CDR3 sequence: CASSRGENEKLFF. For the CDR3, the DNA is TGTGCCAGCTCACGCGGGGAGAATGAAAAACTGTTTTTT. This chain connects TRBV18 to TRBJ1-4; no clear D. This CDR3 has 13 amino acids. Trimming pared 4 bases from V and 5 bases from J, leaving 8 bases between. Germline values: CDR1 KGHSH, CDR2 LQKENI.